These 8 T cell receptor beta chains came from one sample sequenced in a study of radiotherapy plus CTLA-4 blockade in lung cancer. Assay: immunoSEQ multiplex PCR; the TCRdb copy retains only in-frame clones and omits some. The sample records tens of thousands of clones, approximately 86% being singletons. The material was peripheral blood, obtained from a patient treated with radiotherapy plus ipilimumab. The receptors here all came from a human donor with non-small cell lung cancer that progressed on radiotherapy plus ipilimumab.

The chain links TRBV7-9 to TRBJ2-5; D is ambiguous. CDR1 and CDR2 from the germline V gene are SEHNR and FQNEAQ (reference sequence). The V end lost 4 bases, the J end lost 0 bases, and 15 bases lay between the germline ends. The CDR3 runs to 16 residues. The CDR3 DNA is TGTGCCAGCAGCTCCTCTCAGCGATTGTACCAAGAGACCCAGTACTTC. Translating gives CASSSSQRLYQETQYF.

V gene TRBV19 combines with J gene TRBJ2-5, with D perhaps matching TRBD1 (5 bases). The ends were cut back, 5 bases at V and 3 bases at J, with 10 bases in the middle. Germline V gene sequence: CDR1 LNHDA, CDR2 SQIVND (reference sequence). The CDR3 is 13 amino acids. CDR3 in DNA: TGTGCCAGTAGTCAACACAGGAAAGAGACCCAGTACTTC. It yields the protein CASSQHRKETQYF.

The chain recombines TRBV5-6 with TRBJ2-7; 8 bases are a match to TRBD1. The CDR3 consists of 17 residues. Germline loops: CDR1 SGHDT, CDR2 YYEEEE. The ends lost 3 bases at V and 0 bases at J; junction bases unmatched: 11. The CDR3 DNA reads as TGTGCCAGCAGCTCTCGGACAGGGCCCGTTAACTCCTACGAGCAGTACTTC. This encodes CASSSRTGPVNSYEQYF. The whole variable domain, remainder taken from reference TRBV5-6 and TRBJ2-7, is DAGVTQSPTHLIKTRGQQVTLRCSPKSGHDTVSWYQQALGQGPQFIFQYYEEEERQRGNFPDRFSGHQFPNYSSELNVNALLLGDSALYLCASSSRTGPVNSYEQYFGPGTRLTVT.

For the CDR3, the DNA is TGCAGTGCTATCGAGGACTACGAGCAGTACTTC. This encodes CSAIEDYEQYF. This chain links TRBV20-1 with TRBJ2-7; the D is unclear. The CDR3 extends over 11 amino acids. The germline V and J ends were trimmed by 4 bases and 3 bases, with 7 bases remaining between them. Germline V CDR1 and CDR2: DFQATT, SNEGSKA (reference sequence).

The chain uses TRBV29-1 and TRBJ1-2; the match to TRBD1 covers 9 bases. Germline V gene data show CDR1 as SQVTM and CDR2 as ANQGSEA. Losses at the gene ends were 1 base for V and 0 bases for J; bases not matched to a gene: 9. The CDR3 contains 17 residues. Written as DNA, the CDR3 is TGCAGCGTTGAAGGCCTGGGACAGGGACGTTCTAACTATGGCTACACCTTC. Translation gives CSVEGLGQGRSNYGYTF.

V usage is TRBV4-2 and J usage is TRBJ2-7; weak D call: TRBD1 (6 bases). The CDR3 totals 12 residues. Trimming cost V 5 bases and J 3 bases, with 8 bases left between them. CDR1 and CDR2 (germline): LGHNA, YNFKEQ. CDR3 coding DNA: TGTGCCAGCAGCAAACAGGGCTACGAGCAGTACTTC. It is translated as CASSKQGYEQYF.

The J gene is TRBJ1-2, the V gene TRBV6-5; no clear D gene. CDR3 length: 15 amino acids. Germline V lookup: CDR1 MNHEY, CDR2 SVGAGI. Deletions cut 7 bases from V and 4 bases from J, with 19 bases between. The DNA of the CDR3 is TGTGCCAGCAATCAAGTGGGGAGTAGGCGCTATGGCTACACCTTC. Translation: CASNQVGSRRYGYTF.

The chain combines TRBV28 with TRBJ2-1, with 8 bases aligning to TRBD2. The V and J ends lost 1 base and 6 bases, in that order; junction bases with no gene match: 5. This CDR3 is built from 15 residues. CDR1 is MDHEN, CDR2 SYDVKM, per germline. Here the CDR3 reads CASSLSGLVSNEQFF. The CDR3 bases are TGTGCCAGCAGTTTATCGGGACTAGTCTCCAATGAGCAGTTCTTC.